These 24 T cell receptor beta chains originate from one sample sequenced in a study of T cells in Graves' hyperthyroidism and ophthalmopathy. Regions amplified from RNA transcripts were the TCR beta CDR3 regions. Using the HTBI primer set, a first-round RT-PCR was run on the TCR CDR3. TCRdb passed the multiplex PCR reads through MiXCR, listing each CDR3 protein once. Of roughly 800,000 distinct CDR3 sequences in the sample, 38% are singletons; the top ten hold around 10%. Sequencing input: blood. The receptors derive from a man between 18 and 35 years old with Graves' hyperthyroidism.

V and J are TRBV7-9 and TRBJ1-1, with unresolved D. The V and J ends lost 3 bases and 1 base respectively, with 12 bases between them. The CDR3 spans 15 residues. Germline loops: CDR1 SEHNR, CDR2 FQNEAQ (reference sequence). CDR3 bases: TGTGCCAGCAGCTTCGGCCATGGGAGGAACACTGAAGCTTTCTTT. Its protein is CASSFGHGRNTEAFF.

CDR3 loop: CASSPRVGDTGELFF. DNA of the CDR3: TGTGCCAGCAGCCCAAGGGTCGGGGACACCGGGGAGCTGTTTTTT. The chain joins TRBV7-9 to TRBJ2-2, with a weak D call TRBD2 (5 bases). V was cut by 5 bases and J by 3 bases, with 13 bases left in between. CDR3 length: 15 amino acids. CDR1 and CDR2 from the germline V gene are SEHNR and FQNEAQ (reference sequence).

This clonotype was counted between two and nine times. The chain couples TRBV9 to TRBJ1-2; 7 bases agree with TRBD1. CDR1 SGDLS and CDR2 YYNGEE come from the germline V gene. V lost 4 bases to trimming and J lost 0 bases; unmatched junction nucleotides: 9. The CDR3 is 16 residues long. CDR3: CASSPNSGTANYGYTF. As DNA, the CDR3 is TGTGCCAGCAGCCCAAACTCCGGGACAGCTAACTATGGCTACACCTTC.

The chain carries TRBV19 and TRBJ2-7, with D tentatively TRBD2 (6 bases). V was shortened by 3 bases and J by 1 base, with 22 bases between the two germline ends. Per the germline V gene, CDR1 is LNHDA and CDR2 is SQIVND (reference sequence). CDR3 size: 18 residues. CDR3 coding DNA: TGTGCCAGTAGTATGAATCGGGGTGGCGGGGCGGAATCCTACGAGCAGTACTTC. This gives the protein CASSMNRGGGAESYEQYF.

Worth noting for this clonotype: Just one base apart from a much larger clone, this may be a read error. V usage is TRBV29-1 and J usage is TRBJ2-7, with no clear D. Between the trimmed V and J ends, which lost 4 bases and 6 bases, there was a span of 16 bases. Looked up from germline, CDR1 is SQVTM and CDR2 is ANQGSEA. The CDR3 runs 13 residues. The CDR3: CSVARGTACEQYF. CDR3 DNA sequence: TGCAGCGTTGCGCGCGGAACCGCCTGCGAGCAGTACTTC.

V gene TRBV5-6 combines with J gene TRBJ2-7, with 8 bases lining up with TRBD2. The germline gives CDR1 SGHDT, CDR2 YYEEEE. Unmatched junction bases numbered 15, after V lost 5 bases and J lost 5 bases. There are 16 residues in the CDR3. CDR3 sequence (DNA): TGTGCCAGCAGTTTAAGGCGGGGGGACCTCAGCGACGAGCAGTACTTC. Translating it yields CASSLRRGDLSDEQYF.

V gene TRBV7-2 combines with J gene TRBJ2-7; no reliable D call. Per germline, CDR1 SGHTA and CDR2 FQGNSA. The ends were cut back, 5 bases at V and 3 bases at J, with 14 bases in the middle. The length of the CDR3 is 14 residues. The chain's CDR3 is CASSLVVPLYEQYF. For the CDR3, the DNA is TGTGCCAGCAGCCTCGTAGTCCCTCTCTACGAGCAGTACTTC.

In regard to this clonotype: The junction and the germline gene differ at one end; a read error may be behind it. The rearrangement joins TRBV7-8 to TRBJ2-5; D possibly corresponds to TRBD2 (5 bases). The length of the CDR3 is 15 residues. Germline V gene data show CDR1 as SGHVS and CDR2 as FQNEAQ. The CDR3 loop is CASSQVALDGVTQYF. In DNA form, the CDR3 reads TGCGCCAGCAGCCAAGTCGCACTAGACGGGGTGACCCAGTACTTC.

In this sample, this clonotype turned up many times. The chain carries TRBV2 and TRBJ1-5, with TRBD1 as a possible D gene (5 bases). Germline CDR1 reads SNHLY; CDR2 reads FYNNEI. The V and J ends lost 2 bases and 4 bases respectively, with 9 bases between them. The CDR3 is 14 residues long. This CDR3 is CASSERGSNQPQHF. The CDR3 DNA follows: TGTGCCAGCAGTGAACGGGGGTCAAATCAGCCCCAGCATTTT.

The J gene is TRBJ2-7, the V gene TRBV7-9, with 9 bases that match TRBD2. In germline, CDR1 is SEHNR, CDR2 FQNEAQ (reference sequence). V trimming: 0 bases; J trimming: 4 bases; junction bases outside the gene matches: 7. There are 16 residues in the CDR3. In nucleotides, the CDR3 is TGTGCCAGCAGCTTAGCGCAGCGGGGGGCGAAATACGAGCAGTACTTC. Translated: CASSLAQRGAKYEQYF.

To note about this clonotype: At one of its ends the junction is not consistent with the germline gene, which may arise from a read error. The V call is TRBV12-3 or TRBV12-4, the J call TRBJ1-3; no clear D. This CDR3 comprises 15 residues. The CDR3 nucleotides are TGTGCCAGCAGGCCAGACCCCTTCTCTAGAAACACCATATATTTT. Translated, it gives CASRPDPFSRNTIYF.

This clonotype was detected ten times or more. The chain combines TRBV12-3 or TRBV12-4 with TRBJ1-2, with TRBD1 as a possible D gene (6 bases). The CDR3 is 14 residues long. Trimming removed 5 bases from V and 6 bases from J, with 16 bases in between. The CDR3 DNA reads as TGTGCCAGCAGTCCATCTCTGGGGGCCGATGGCTACACCTTC. It encodes CASSPSLGADGYTF.

This clonotype turned up a few times. The chain employs TRBV7-2 and TRBJ1-6, with no clear D. The V end was cut by 6 bases, the J end by 10 bases, with 19 bases between. The length of the CDR3 is 15 residues. Germline assignment: CDR1 SGHTA and CDR2 FQGNSA. CDR3 protein: CASSSTGIVGSPLHF. Written as DNA, the CDR3 is TGTGCCAGCAGTTCTACGGGCATCGTTGGGTCACCCCTCCACTTT.

V and J are TRBV10-2 and TRBJ2-5; 8 bases line up with TRBD2. The junction had 8 bases not matched to a gene; V was cut back by 6 bases and J by 2 bases. The CDR3 is 15 residues long. Germline V lookup: CDR1 WSHSY, CDR2 SAAADI. CDR3 in amino acids: CASSLLAGRQETQYF. The CDR3 DNA reads TGCGCCAGCAGCCTTTTAGCGGGAAGGCAAGAGACCCAGTACTTC.

This clonotype was detected ten times or more. This chain uses TRBV5-4 with TRBJ1-5; D remains unclear. The CDR3 totals 13 residues. The germline CDR1 and CDR2 sequences are SGHNT and YYREEE (reference sequence). Trimming stripped 0 bases from V and 6 bases from J, with 7 bases between. As DNA, the CDR3 is TGTGCCAGCAGCTTGGATGCAGGTCAGCCCCAGCATTTT. This translates into CASSLDAGQPQHF.

This sequence joins TRBV19 and TRBJ2-7; D possibly corresponds to TRBD2 (7 bases). Germline V gene data show CDR1 as LNHDA and CDR2 as SQIVND (reference sequence). CDR3 length equals 14 residues. Trimming removed 8 bases from V and 5 bases from J, with 19 bases in between. Here the CDR3 reads CASATGRGNDEQYF. CDR3 in DNA: TGTGCCAGTGCAACAGGGAGGGGGAACGACGAGCAGTACTTC.

This clonotype came up many times. The chain recombines TRBV9 with TRBJ1-2, with D perhaps matching TRBD1 (5 bases). Germline V gives CDR1 SGDLS, CDR2 YYNGEE. V lost 7 bases, J lost 4 bases, and 14 bases lay in between. This CDR3 region has 13 residues. CDR3 sequence (DNA): TGTGCCAGCGGTAGCCAGGGCGTCTATGGCTACACCTTC. As protein: CASGSQGVYGYTF. The variable domain in full, completed from reference TRBV9 and TRBJ1-2, reads DSGVTQTPKHLITATGQRVTLRCSPRSGDLSVYWYQQSLDQGLQFLIQYYNGEERAKGNILERFSAQQFPDLHSELNLSSLELGDSALYFCASGSQGVYGYTFGSGTRLTVV.

This clonotype has only a few counts. The rearrangement uses TRBV2 and TRBJ2-5, with no clear D. CDR1 and CDR2 (germline): SNHLY, FYNNEI. Trimming shortened V by 0 bases and J by 3 bases, and 2 bases separated the two germline ends. The CDR3 runs 12 residues. CDR3 loop: CASSEAEETQYF. The DNA for the CDR3 is TGTGCCAGCAGTGAAGCGGAAGAGACCCAGTACTTC.

The chain joins TRBV19 to TRBJ1-5; no definite D call. Germline CDR1 is LNHDA and CDR2 is SQIVND (reference sequence). Trimming removed 7 bases from V and 5 bases from J, with 21 bases in between. CDR3 length: 16 residues. CDR3 bases: TGTGCCAGTAACCGCCCCGACGGTTCTAAATATCAGCCCCAGCATTTT. The encoded protein is CASNRPDGSKYQPQHF.

V gene TRBV10-3 combines with J gene TRBJ2-5, with 7 bases fitting TRBD2. The CDR3 runs 15 residues. The V segment lost 10 bases and the J segment 5 bases; nucleotides outside the gene matches: 16. CDR1 ENHRY and CDR2 SYGVKD come from the germline V gene. The CDR3 reads CASSQDRGVGETQYF. CDR3 DNA sequence: TGTGCCAGCAGCCAAGACCGGGGGGTTGGGGAGACCCAGTACTTC.

The genes are TRBV19 and TRBJ1-5; D remains ambiguous. The germline gives CDR1 LNHDA, CDR2 SQIVND (reference sequence). Trimming shortened V by 6 bases and J by 4 bases, and 16 bases separated the two germline ends. This CDR3 comprises 15 residues. In DNA form, the CDR3 reads TGTGCCAGTAGCATGACATCGGGGATGAATCAGCCCCAGCATTTT. Protein product: CASSMTSGMNQPQHF.

A single count supports this clonotype. The chain joins TRBV19 to TRBJ2-5; the D is unclear. Germline-derived CDR1 and CDR2 are LNHDA and SQIVND (reference sequence). The CDR3 is 14 residues long. V was shortened by 1 base and J by 9 bases, with 15 bases between the two germline ends. CDR3 coding DNA: TGTGCCAGTAGTATAGGCCCGGACGGTCAGCCCCAGTACTTC. Protein product: CASSIGPDGQPQYF.

This clonotype appeared many times. The V call is TRBV7-9, the J call TRBJ1-1, with a possible D match to TRBD1 (5 bases). Looked up from germline, CDR1 is SEHNR and CDR2 is FQNEAQ (reference sequence). This CDR3 comprises 14 residues. Trimming took 4 bases from V and 7 from J, leaving 16 bases between them. The CDR3 coding sequence is TGTGCCAGCAGCTCAGACAGCCAAGTAAATGAAGCTTTCTTT. It translates to CASSSDSQVNEAFF.

Of note for this clonotype: At one of its ends the junction is not consistent with the germline gene, which may arise from a read error. The V and J genes are TRBV25-1 and TRBJ2-7, with D perhaps matching TRBD1 (7 bases). The CDR3 length is 14 residues. CDR1 is MGHDK and CDR2 is SYGVNS in the germline V gene. This CDR3 reads CAISEAIRGDEQYF. The CDR3 bases are TGTGCCATCAGTGAAGCCATCAGGGGGGACGAGCAGTACTTC.